The TCR beta chain under discussion was sequenced for a study of identical twins. The CDR3 has 15 amino acids. V gave up 3 bases and J gave up 6 bases, with 15 bases separating them. There are many counts of this clonotype. Each CDR3 protein is one row after TCRdb ran MiXCR on the 5' RACE reads. The sample holds approximately 700,000 distinct CDR3 sequences, 6.1% seen once. The sample consisted of naive T cells sorted from blood. The rearrangement joins TRBV12-3 or TRBV12-4 to TRBJ1-5; D uncertain. This sequence was found in a man in his late teens or twenties in good health. The DNA of the CDR3 is TGTGCCAGCAGTTTTCATTCTGGGGTTGGTCAGCCCCAGCATTTT. It specifies CASSFHSGVGQPQHF.